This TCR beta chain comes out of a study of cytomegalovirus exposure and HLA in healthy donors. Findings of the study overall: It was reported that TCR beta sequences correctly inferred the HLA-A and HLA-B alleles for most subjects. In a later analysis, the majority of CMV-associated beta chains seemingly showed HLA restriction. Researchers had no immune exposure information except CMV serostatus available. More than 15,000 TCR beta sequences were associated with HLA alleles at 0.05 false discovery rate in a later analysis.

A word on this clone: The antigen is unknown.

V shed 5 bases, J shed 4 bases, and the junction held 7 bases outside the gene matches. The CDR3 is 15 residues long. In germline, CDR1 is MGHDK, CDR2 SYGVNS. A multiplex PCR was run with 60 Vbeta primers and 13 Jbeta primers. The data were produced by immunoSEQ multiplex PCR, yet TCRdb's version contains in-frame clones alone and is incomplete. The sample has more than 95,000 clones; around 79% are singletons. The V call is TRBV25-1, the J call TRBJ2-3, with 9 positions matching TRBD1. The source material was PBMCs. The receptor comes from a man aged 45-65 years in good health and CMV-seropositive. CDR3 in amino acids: CASSTGTGMSDTQYF. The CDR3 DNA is TGTGCCAGCAGTACCGGGACAGGGATGTCAGATACGCAGTATTTT.